This entry lists 20 T cell receptor beta chains sequenced from one sample in a study of blood T cell repertoires in COVID-19. The repertoire was sequenced with immunoSEQ multiplex PCR; TCRdb's copy has only in-frame clones and lacks some. The sample has 200,000 to 250,000 clones, around four fifths seen once. The sequenced sample consisted of PBMCs or T cells enriched from blood (not recorded which). All receptors come from a woman aged 45-65 years who had been exposed to COVID-19.

The chain recombines TRBV11-2 with TRBJ2-1; 9 bases are a match to TRBD2. Germline assignment: CDR1 SGHAT and CDR2 FQNNGV. J was trimmed by 8 bases and V by 5 bases; bases with no gene match: 10. This CDR3 region has 15 residues. This CDR3 reads CASSPESGGNYEQFF. CDR3 nucleotide sequence: TGTGCCAGCAGCCCCGAGAGCGGGGGGAATTATGAGCAGTTCTTC.

The chain combines TRBV5-1 with TRBJ1-3; D is undetermined. Germline CDR1 and CDR2: SGHRS and YFSETQ. There are 18 residues in the CDR3. V was cut by 0 bases and J by 0 bases, with 16 bases left in between. CDR3 DNA sequence: TGCGCCAGCAGCTTGGGAGGGCAGCTTCCGACCTCTGGAAACACCATATATTTT. The encoded protein is CASSLGGQLPTSGNTIYF.

The V and J genes are TRBV6-5 and TRBJ1-5; D remains unclear. With 8 bases removed from V and 6 bases from J, the gap between germline ends came to 14 bases. This CDR3 is 13 amino acids long. Germline-derived CDR1 and CDR2 are MNHEY and SVGAGI. The CDR3 reads CASSLDISQPQHF. CDR3 DNA sequence: TGTGCCAGCTCTCTCGACATATCTCAGCCCCAGCATTTT.

The V and J genes are TRBV4-1 and TRBJ2-7; 7 nucleotides match TRBD2. Per germline, CDR1 MGHRA and CDR2 YSYEKL. Trimming at V came to 3 bases and at J to 1 base, leaving 9 bases not matched to a gene. There are 16 residues in the CDR3. The CDR3 DNA reads TGCGCCAGCAGCCAGGCATTCGGGGGGTATTCCTACGAGCAGTACTTC. It specifies CASSQAFGGYSYEQYF.

The chain carries TRBV6-1 and TRBJ1-1, with 10 nucleotides matching TRBD1. The CDR3 spans 17 residues. Germline-derived CDR1 and CDR2 are MNHNS and SASEGT. J lost 3 bases, V lost 0 bases, and 7 bases had no gene match. In DNA, the CDR3 is TGTGCCAGCAGTGAAGCGTGGGACAGGGGCCGGGACACTGAAGCTTTCTTT. The encoded protein is CASSEAWDRGRDTEAFF.

The chain recombines TRBV2 with TRBJ1-2, with D unclear. The CDR3 contains 12 residues. Looked up from germline, CDR1 is SNHLY and CDR2 is FYNNEI. V was pared by 4 bases and J by 4 bases, with 7 bases between. The CDR3 nucleotides are TGTGCCAGCAGTGCAGAGGGCTATGGCTACACCTTC. Amino acids: CASSAEGYGYTF.

The genes are TRBV25-1 and TRBJ2-7, with a weak D call TRBD2 (5 bases). Germline values: CDR1 MGHDK, CDR2 SYGVNS. There are 14 residues in the CDR3. V was trimmed by 1 base and J by 2 bases, leaving 9 bases between them. CDR3 coding DNA: TGTGCCAGCAGTGAATCGGGGTCCCCCTACGAGCAGTACTTC. The encoded protein is CASSESGSPYEQYF.

The rearrangement joins TRBV28 to TRBJ2-3, with D tentatively TRBD2 (6 bases). Germline V lookup: CDR1 MDHEN, CDR2 SYDVKM. Between the trimmed V and J ends, which lost 10 bases and 4 bases, there was a span of 15 bases. This CDR3 has 13 residues. The CDR3 sequence is CATKEGFPDTQYF. The CDR3 region has the DNA TGTGCCACCAAGGAGGGTTTCCCAGATACGCAGTATTTT. Together with reference TRBV28 and TRBJ2-3, the CDR3 gives the full variable domain: DVKVTQSSRYLVKRTGEKVFLECVQDMDHENMFWYRQDPGLGLRLIYFSYDVKMKEKGDIPEGYSVSREKKERFSLILESASTNQTSMYLCATKEGFPDTQYFGPGTRLTVL.

The chain links TRBV5-4 to TRBJ2-3; 7 bases line up with TRBD2. This CDR3 is 14 amino acids long. The J segment lost 6 bases and the V segment lost 2 bases, leaving 6 bases of the junction unmatched. Germline assignment: CDR1 SGHNT and CDR2 YYREEE (reference sequence). The CDR3 sequence: CASSFPPGGDTQYF. The DNA for the CDR3 is TGTGCCAGCAGCTTCCCCCCCGGGGGGGATACGCAGTATTTT.

This clone was seen just once. J is TRBJ2-3 and V is TRBV29-1, with D unclear. Trimming removed 7 bases at V and 6 bases at J, with 8 bases between. Germline CDR1 and CDR2: SQVTM and ANQGSEA. This CDR3 region has 10 residues. CDR3 residues: CSALEDTQYF. CDR3 coding DNA: TGCAGCGCCCTTGAGGATACGCAGTATTTT.

V and J are TRBV6-2 or TRBV6-3 and TRBJ2-1, with D tentatively TRBD1 (7 bases). The ends were cut back, 5 bases at V and 1 base at J, with 12 bases in the middle. The CDR3 spans 15 residues. Germline V gene lookup returns CDR1 MNHEY and CDR2 SVGEGT. DNA for the CDR3: TGTGCCAGCAGTAACCCAGGGGGGTCCTACAATGAGCAGTTCTTC. Encoded protein: CASSNPGGSYNEQFF.

The CDR3 DNA follows: TGTGCCACCAGCAGAGAAGGCACCCGGGGGACTGAAGCTTTCTTT. It specifies CATSREGTRGTEAFF. This rearrangement joins TRBV15 to TRBJ1-1, with D possibly TRBD1 on 5 matching bases. The CDR3 is 15 residues long. Trimming removed 0 bases from V and 5 bases from J, with 13 bases in between. Germline V lookup: CDR1 LNHNV, CDR2 YYDKDF (reference sequence).

The rearrangement joins TRBV5-4 to TRBJ1-5; tentative D call: TRBD1 (6 bases). Germline CDR1 reads SGHNT; CDR2 reads YYREEE (reference sequence). CDR3 size: 13 residues. Trimming cost V 4 bases and J 9 bases, with 14 bases left between them. In DNA form, the CDR3 reads TGTGCCAGCAGCCGGGGGGCCGAGGGGCCCCAGCATTTT. Protein sequence: CASSRGAEGPQHF.

J is TRBJ2-5 and V is TRBV28; D call uncertain. Germline V gene lookup returns CDR1 MDHEN and CDR2 SYDVKM. With 3 bases removed from V and 7 bases from J, the gap between germline ends came to 12 bases. CDR3 length: 13 residues. This CDR3 is CASSFPARVTQYF. Written as DNA, the CDR3 is TGTGCCAGCAGTTTTCCCGCACGAGTGACCCAGTACTTC. The complete variable domain, with remaining parts taken from reference TRBV28 and TRBJ2-5, reads DVKVTQSSRYLVKRTGEKVFLECVQDMDHENMFWYRQDPGLGLRLIYFSYDVKMKEKGDIPEGYSVSREKKERFSLILESASTNQTSMYLCASSFPARVTQYFGPGTRLLVL.

The V gene is TRBV29-1, the J gene TRBJ2-5, with TRBD2 identical over 13 bases. Germline assignment: CDR1 SQVTM and CDR2 ANQGSEA. The CDR3 loop spans 14 amino acids. The J segment lost 4 bases and the V segment lost 7 bases, leaving 6 bases of the junction unmatched. The CDR3, as DNA: TGCAGCGGCACACTAGCGGGGGGGAGAGAGACCCAGTACTTC. It translates to CSGTLAGGRETQYF.

The CDR3 protein is CASSPGRGRSNEQFF. Here the CDR3 DNA reads TGCGCCAGCAGCCCCGGGAGGGGACGGAGCAATGAGCAGTTCTTC. The J gene is TRBJ2-1, the V gene TRBV23-1; the match to TRBD2 covers 8 bases. TRBV23-1 is recorded as an ORF, its role being uncertain. The junction had 10 bases not matched to a gene; V was cut back by 6 bases and J by 6 bases. The CDR3 loop spans 15 amino acids.

The chain recombines TRBV6-5 with TRBJ1-2, with D possibly being TRBD1 (5 bases). The CDR3 totals 13 residues. V was cut by 0 bases and J by 3 bases, with 5 bases left in between. In germline, CDR1 is MNHEY, CDR2 SVGAGI. This CDR3 reads CASSYSTDYGYTF. The CDR3 DNA is TGTGCCAGCAGTTACTCGACAGACTATGGCTACACCTTC.

The chain joins TRBV5-1 to TRBJ2-3; 7 nucleotides line up with TRBD1. The CDR3 is 15 amino acids. V lost 1 base and J lost 6; bases outside the gene matches: 8. Germline-derived CDR1 and CDR2 are SGHRS and YFSETQ. CDR3 in DNA: TGCGCCAGCAGCTTGAACGATAGAGGGGGCGATACGCAGTATTTT. This gives the protein CASSLNDRGGDTQYF.

The chain joins TRBV5-5 to TRBJ1-1, with D perhaps TRBD1 (5 bases). The CDR3 extends over 14 amino acids. Trimming shortened V by 2 bases and J by 5 bases, and 13 bases separated the two germline ends. Germline CDR1 and CDR2: SGHKS and YYEKEE (reference sequence). The CDR3 DNA is TGTGCCAGCAGCTTAATCCTCGGGGGGACTGAAGCTTTCTTT. Its translation: CASSLILGGTEAFF.

The CDR3 loop is CASSLNAGTGVNQPQHF. Written as DNA, the CDR3 is TGTGCCAGCAGCTTAAATGCGGGGACAGGGGTCAATCAGCCCCAGCATTTT. The genes are TRBV7-8 and TRBJ1-5; 10 nucleotides align to TRBD1. J was trimmed by 3 bases and V by 2 bases; bases with no gene match: 7. Per the germline V gene, CDR1 is SGHVS and CDR2 is FQNEAQ. The CDR3 is 17 amino acids.